These T cell receptor beta chains were read from a single sample in a study of shared clonotypes between healthy human individuals. Measured with immunoSEQ multiplex PCR; TCRdb has only the in-frame clones, and not every one. Of hundreds of thousands of clones in the sample, less than 85% are singletons; the top ten hold 1.7%. The sequencing sample was made of memory CD4+ T cells sorted from blood. The receptors shown here come from a woman aged 25 to 39 in good health. Both conserved end residues are part of each CDR3. A D gene is named only where the DNA matches it firmly. Clone size is given for some rows only: seen once, a few or many times, or a class if the clone is expanded.

clone_size d_call j_call v_call cdr3_nt cdr3_aa
- - TRBJ2-1 TRBV21-1 TGTGCCAGCAGCAAAGTTGCCTCGGCCAGGGGGAGCGGAGTTTACAATGAGCAGTTCTTC CASSKVASARGSGVYNEQFF
- - TRBJ2-3 TRBV7-3 TGTGCCAGCAGCTCTCCTTTGGGAGGGGGCATTAGCACAGATACGCAGTATTTT CASSSPLGGGISTDTQYF
- - TRBJ2-5 TRBV5-4 TGTGCCAGCAGCTTGTTGTACCAAGAGACCCAGTACTTC CASSLLYQETQYF
few - TRBJ2-3 TRBV11-2 TGTGCCAGCAGCTTAGCCCTCTTCACAGATACGCAGTATTTT CASSLALFTDTQYF
- - TRBJ1-5 TRBV7-2 TGTGCCAGCAGCCCAGGCGGCCCCGGCAATCAGCCCCAGCATTTT CASSPGGPGNQPQHF
many TRBD1 TRBJ1-5 TRBV30 TGTGCCTGGGCCACAGGGGATCAGCCCCAGCATTTT CAWATGDQPQHF
few TRBD1 TRBJ2-3 TRBV19 TGTGCCAGTAGTCTACAGGGGGCGATCACAGATACGCAGTATTTT CASSLQGAITDTQYF
once TRBD2 TRBJ2-5 TRBV7-9 TGTGCCAGCAGCGTATCTTACGGCGGGGGTCCGAAAGAGACCCAGTACTTC CASSVSYGGGPKETQYF
- - TRBJ2-5 TRBV5-1 TGCGCCAGCAGCTTGAGCGAAGAGACCCAGTACTTC CASSLSEETQYF
- - TRBJ1-1 TRBV5-1 TGCGCCAGCAGCCAGGGACAATCGAACACTGAAGCTTTCTTT CASSQGQSNTEAFF
- - TRBJ1-4 TRBV5-1 TGCGCCAGCAGCTTGGCCGTGGGGGCTAATGAAAAACTGTTTTTT CASSLAVGANEKLFF
few TRBD2 TRBJ2-1 TRBV5-1 TGCGCCAGCAGCTTGGCTAGCGGAGGGTACAATGAGCAGTTCTTC CASSLASGGYNEQFF
- - TRBJ1-1 TRBV5-1 TGCGCCAGCAGCGCACAGACCCTGAACACTGAAGCTTTCTTT CASSAQTLNTEAFF
few - TRBJ1-2 TRBV6-1 TGTGCCACCAATTGGGGAGGGACTAACTATGGCTACACCTTC CATNWGGTNYGYTF
- - TRBJ2-7 TRBV5-1 TGCGCCAGCAGCGGGGACCTTCCCCCCTACGAGCAGTACTTC CASSGDLPPYEQYF
- TRBD2 TRBJ2-3 TRBV28 TGTGCCAGCAGCTCAGCGGGACGGCATACAGATACGCAGTATTTT CASSSAGRHTDTQYF
- TRBD1 TRBJ2-5 TRBV5-6 TGTGCCAGCAGCGACAGGGTACAAGAGACCCAGTACTTC CASSDRVQETQYF
once - TRBJ2-1 TRBV7-8 TGTGCCGGGTTACGACTAGAAAGAGGCTATGAGCAGTTCTTC CAGLRLERGYEQFF
- - TRBJ2-7 TRBV6-6 TGTGCCAGCAGGAACCTATACGAGCAGTACTTC CASRNLYEQYF
- - TRBJ2-7 TRBV5-1 TGCGCCAGCAGCATCGGGACCGCCAGTGGGGGCGAGCAGTACTTC CASSIGTASGGEQYF
once TRBD1 TRBJ1-2 TRBV2 TGTGCCAGCAGCGGACAGGCGTATGGCTACACCTTC CASSGQAYGYTF
- TRBD2 TRBJ2-7 TRBV5-5 TGTGCCAGCAGCTTATTACCAGCGGGAGTGGAGCTGTTGTTCTACGAGCAGTACTTC CASSLLPAGVELLFYEQYF
once TRBD1 TRBJ1-2 TRBV27 TGTGCCAGCAGTCCCCGGCAGGGGGTTATCTATGGCTACACCTTC CASSPRQGVIYGYTF
- - TRBJ1-5 TRBV28 TGTGCCAATTCCGGGACACGCAATCAGCCCCAGCATTTT CANSGTRNQPQHF
- TRBD2 TRBJ2-3 TRBV18 TGTGCCAGCTCACCACCTAGCGGGCTCGCAGATACGCAGTATTTT CASSPPSGLADTQYF
- - TRBJ2-2 TRBV5-1 TGCGCCAGCACCTATGGGAACACCGGGGAGCTGTTTTTT CASTYGNTGELFF
- TRBD1 TRBJ2-2 TRBV5-1 TGCGCCAGCAGAATAGGGGACAGGGACACCGGGGAGCTGTTTTTT CASRIGDRDTGELFF
once - TRBJ1-2 TRBV9 TGTGCCAGCAGCGGAAACAGGGAACTCGGAAGCTATGGCTACACCTTC CASSGNRELGSYGYTF
- TRBD2 TRBJ2-1 TRBV5-1 TGCGCCAGCAGCTTGGGGATAGCGGGCACCACAAAGTTCTTC CASSLGIAGTTKFF